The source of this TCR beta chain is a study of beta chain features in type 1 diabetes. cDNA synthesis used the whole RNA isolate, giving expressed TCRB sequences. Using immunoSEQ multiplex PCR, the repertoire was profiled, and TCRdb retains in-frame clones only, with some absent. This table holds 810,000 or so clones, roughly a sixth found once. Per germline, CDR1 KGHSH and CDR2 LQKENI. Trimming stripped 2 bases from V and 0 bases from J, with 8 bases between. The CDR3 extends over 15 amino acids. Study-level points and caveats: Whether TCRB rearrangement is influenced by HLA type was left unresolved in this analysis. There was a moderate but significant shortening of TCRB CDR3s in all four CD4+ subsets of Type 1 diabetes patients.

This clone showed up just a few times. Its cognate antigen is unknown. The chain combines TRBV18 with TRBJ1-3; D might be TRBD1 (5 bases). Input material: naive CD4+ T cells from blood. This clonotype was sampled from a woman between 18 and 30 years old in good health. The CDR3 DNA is TGTGCCAGCTCACCAGGCGGGGGCTCTGGAAACACCATATATTTT. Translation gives CASSPGGGSGNTIYF.